A single sample gave rise to the 8 T cell receptor beta chains below, sequenced in a study of post-analysis software for immune sequencing data. Study-wide findings and caveats: The study found TRBV5-6, TRBV5-1 and TRBV20-1 among a few TRBV segments more frequent in patients than controls.

The library was made from cDNA and included unique molecular identifiers. MiXCR, run by TCRdb on the PCR reads, gives a single entry per CDR3 protein. The data show about half a million distinct CDR3 sequences, around 36% seen once. Their antigen targets remain unknown. Sample: blood. These receptors were obtained from a girl between 2 and 17 years old with multiple sclerosis.

The V gene is TRBV7-9, the J gene TRBJ2-3; D ambiguous. V gave up 8 bases and J gave up 3 bases, with 6 bases separating them. Germline V gives CDR1 SEHNR, CDR2 FQNEAQ (reference sequence). The CDR3 spans 11 residues. This CDR3 reads CASRPTDTQYF. The DNA of the CDR3 is TGTGCCAGCCGCCCTACAGATACGCAGTATTTT.

A few counts support this clonotype. The rearrangement joins TRBV2 to TRBJ2-1; D perhaps matches TRBD1 (6 bases). Between the trimmed V and J ends, which lost 11 bases and 2 bases, there was a span of 16 bases. Germline V lookup: CDR1 SNHLY, CDR2 FYNNEI. The CDR3 sequence is 14 residues long. The CDR3 reads CAGTTGNPYNEQFF. CDR3 in DNA: TGTGCCGGTACTACAGGGAATCCCTACAATGAGCAGTTCTTC.

This clonotype was counted a few times. The chain couples TRBV4-2 to TRBJ2-7, with D hard to call. The CDR3 spans 18 residues. V was clipped by 0 bases and J by 1 base, with 19 bases between them. Germline-derived CDR1 and CDR2 are LGHNA and YNFKEQ. For the CDR3, the DNA is TGTGCCAGCAGCCAAGAGATTAGGTCACCGACGGATTCCTACGAGCAGTACTTC. Protein: CASSQEIRSPTDSYEQYF.

In regard to this clonotype: One junction end does not reproduce the germline sequence, and a read error may be involved. The rearrangement uses TRBV11-2 and TRBJ2-5, with a possible D match to TRBD2 (6 bases). The J call may be faulty, since TRBJ2-7 better matches the DNA end. The CDR3 extends over 15 amino acids. Germline lookup yields CDR1 SGHAT and CDR2 FQNNGV. The CDR3 coding sequence is TGTGTCAGCAGCCTCCCGGCGGAGGGCCCTTACGAGCAGTACTTC. Encoded protein: CVSSLPAEGPYEQYF.

This chain's CDR3 is CASSQVTRDGYTF. CDR3 DNA sequence: TGCGCCAGCAGCCAAGTCACCAGGGATGGCTACACCTTC. The rearrangement links TRBV4-1 to TRBJ1-2; TRBD1 might be the D (5 bases). V gave up 1 base and J gave up 6 bases, with 9 bases separating them. The V gene's germline CDR1 is MGHRA and CDR2 YSYEKL. The CDR3 has 13 residues.

The gene calls are TRBV11-2 and TRBJ1-1, with TRBD1 matching 9 bases. CDR1 and CDR2 from the germline V gene are SGHAT and FQNNGV. The V segment lost 1 base and the J segment 5 bases; nucleotides outside the gene matches: 8. This CDR3 region has 16 residues. This chain's CDR3 is CASSLGGTGTRTEAFF. The CDR3 region has the DNA TGTGCCAGCAGCTTAGGGGGGACAGGGACGAGGACTGAAGCTTTCTTT.

The rearrangement uses TRBV7-9 and TRBJ1-2; maybe TRBD1 (6 bases). CDR1 is SEHNR, CDR2 FQNEAQ, per germline (reference sequence). V was trimmed by 5 bases and J by 4 bases, leaving 17 bases between them. The CDR3 contains 15 residues. The CDR3 region is CASSPTPAQGYGYTF. The CDR3 coding sequence is TGTGCCAGCAGCCCTACCCCAGCACAGGGCTATGGCTACACCTTC.

This chain uses TRBV7-2 with TRBJ2-7; weak D call: TRBD2 (6 bases). V lost 2 bases, J lost 1 base, and 15 bases lay in between. This CDR3 comprises 16 residues. Per the germline V gene, CDR1 is SGHTA and CDR2 is FQGNSA. This CDR3 is CASSLYTGGESYEQYF. The CDR3 DNA follows: TGTGCCAGCAGCTTATACACGGGCGGGGAATCCTACGAGCAGTACTTC.